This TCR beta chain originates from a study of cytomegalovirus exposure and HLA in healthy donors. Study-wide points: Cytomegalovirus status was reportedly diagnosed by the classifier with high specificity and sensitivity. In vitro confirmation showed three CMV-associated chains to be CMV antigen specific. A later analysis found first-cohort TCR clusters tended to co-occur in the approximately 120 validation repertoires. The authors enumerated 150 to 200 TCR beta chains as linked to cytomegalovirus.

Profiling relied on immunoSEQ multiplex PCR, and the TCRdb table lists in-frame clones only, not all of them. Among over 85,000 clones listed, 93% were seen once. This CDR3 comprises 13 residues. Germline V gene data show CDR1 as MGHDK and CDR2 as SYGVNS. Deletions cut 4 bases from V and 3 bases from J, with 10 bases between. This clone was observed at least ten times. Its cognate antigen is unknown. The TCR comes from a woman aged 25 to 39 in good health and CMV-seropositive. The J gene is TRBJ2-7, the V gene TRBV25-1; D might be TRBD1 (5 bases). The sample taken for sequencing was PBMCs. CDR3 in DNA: TGTGCCAGCAGTGGACAGCCCTTCTACGAGCAGTACTTC. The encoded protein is CASSGQPFYEQYF.